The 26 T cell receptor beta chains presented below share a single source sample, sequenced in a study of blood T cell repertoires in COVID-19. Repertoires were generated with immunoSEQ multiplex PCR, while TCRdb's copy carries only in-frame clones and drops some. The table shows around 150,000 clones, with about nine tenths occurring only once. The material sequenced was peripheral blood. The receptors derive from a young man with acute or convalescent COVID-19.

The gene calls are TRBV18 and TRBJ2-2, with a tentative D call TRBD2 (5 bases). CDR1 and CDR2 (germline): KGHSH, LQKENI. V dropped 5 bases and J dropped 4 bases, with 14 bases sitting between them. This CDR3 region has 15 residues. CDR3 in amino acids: CASSTGLSITGELFF. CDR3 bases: TGTGCCAGCTCAACCGGACTCTCGATCACCGGGGAGCTGTTTTTT.

CDR3 residues: CATSDQRGGELFF. Written as DNA, the CDR3 is TGTGCCACCAGTGATCAGCGAGGCGGGGAGCTGTTTTTT. The V and J genes are TRBV24-1 and TRBJ2-2; no reliable D call. CDR3 length: 13 amino acids. Trimming pared 3 bases from V and 7 bases from J, leaving 8 bases between. Germline assignment: CDR1 KGHDR and CDR2 SFDVKD.

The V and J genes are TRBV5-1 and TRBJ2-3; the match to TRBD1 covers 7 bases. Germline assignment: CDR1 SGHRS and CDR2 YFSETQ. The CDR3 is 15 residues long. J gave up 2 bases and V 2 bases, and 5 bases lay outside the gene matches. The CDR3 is CASSLRGLPTDTQYF. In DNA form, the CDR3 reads TGCGCCAGCAGCTTAAGGGGGCTGCCCACAGATACGCAGTATTTT.

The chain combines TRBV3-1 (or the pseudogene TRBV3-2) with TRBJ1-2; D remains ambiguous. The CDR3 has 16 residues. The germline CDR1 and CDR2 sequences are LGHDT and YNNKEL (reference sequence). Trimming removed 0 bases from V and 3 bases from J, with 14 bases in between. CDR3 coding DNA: TGTGCCAGCAGCCAAGATAGGAAACGGAGGGACTATGGCTACACCTTC. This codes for CASSQDRKRRDYGYTF.

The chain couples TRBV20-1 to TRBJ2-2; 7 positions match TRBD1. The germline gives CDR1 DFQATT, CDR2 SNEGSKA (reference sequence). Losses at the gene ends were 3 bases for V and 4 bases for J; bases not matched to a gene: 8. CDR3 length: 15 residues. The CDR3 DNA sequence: TGCAGTGCTAGTAAGGGGGCAGTAAGCACCGGGGAGCTGTTTTTT. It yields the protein CSASKGAVSTGELFF.

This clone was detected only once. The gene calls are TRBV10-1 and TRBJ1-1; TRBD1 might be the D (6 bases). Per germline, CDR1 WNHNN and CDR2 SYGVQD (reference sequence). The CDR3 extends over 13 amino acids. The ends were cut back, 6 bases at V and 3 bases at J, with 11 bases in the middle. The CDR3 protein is CASSRGRDTEAFF. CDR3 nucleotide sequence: TGCGCCAGCAGCAGGGGCCGTGACACTGAAGCTTTCTTT.

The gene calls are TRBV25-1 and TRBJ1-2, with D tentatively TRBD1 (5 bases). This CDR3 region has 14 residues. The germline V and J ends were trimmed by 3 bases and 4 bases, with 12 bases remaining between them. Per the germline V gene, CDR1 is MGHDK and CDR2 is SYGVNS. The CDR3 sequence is CASSDPQGGYGYTF. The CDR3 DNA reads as TGTGCCAGCAGTGACCCGCAGGGAGGCTATGGCTACACCTTC.

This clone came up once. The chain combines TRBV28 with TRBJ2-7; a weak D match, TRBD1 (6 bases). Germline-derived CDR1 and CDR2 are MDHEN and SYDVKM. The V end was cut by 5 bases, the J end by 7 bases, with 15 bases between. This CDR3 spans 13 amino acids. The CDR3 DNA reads TGTGCCAGCAGTACCCGGACAGCCTTTGAGCAGTACTTC. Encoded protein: CASSTRTAFEQYF.

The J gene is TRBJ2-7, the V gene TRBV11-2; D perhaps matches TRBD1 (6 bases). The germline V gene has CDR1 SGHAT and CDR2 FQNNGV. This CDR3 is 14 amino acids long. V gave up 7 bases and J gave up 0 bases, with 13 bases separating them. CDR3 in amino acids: CASTRTASSYEQYF. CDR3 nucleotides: TGTGCCAGCACCCGGACAGCCAGCTCCTACGAGCAGTACTTC.

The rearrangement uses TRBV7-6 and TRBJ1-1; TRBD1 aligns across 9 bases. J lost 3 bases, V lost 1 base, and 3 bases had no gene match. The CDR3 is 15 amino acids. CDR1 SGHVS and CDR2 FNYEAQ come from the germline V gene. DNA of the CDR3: TGTGCCAGCAGCTTAGACAGGGGGCGCGACACTGAAGCTTTCTTT. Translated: CASSLDRGRDTEAFF. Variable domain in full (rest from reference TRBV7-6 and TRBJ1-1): GAGVSQSPRYKVTKRGQDVALRCDPISGHVSLYWYRQALGQGPEFLTYFNYEAQQDKSGLPNDRFSAERPEGSISTLTIQRTEQRDSAMYRCASSLDRGRDTEAFFGQGTRLTVV.

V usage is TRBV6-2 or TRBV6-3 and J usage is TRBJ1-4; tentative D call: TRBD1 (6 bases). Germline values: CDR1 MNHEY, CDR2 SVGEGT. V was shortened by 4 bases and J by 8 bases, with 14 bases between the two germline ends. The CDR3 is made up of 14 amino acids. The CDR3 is CASSSTGSGEKLFF. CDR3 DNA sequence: TGTGCCAGCAGTTCAACAGGGTCCGGGGAAAAACTGTTTTTT.

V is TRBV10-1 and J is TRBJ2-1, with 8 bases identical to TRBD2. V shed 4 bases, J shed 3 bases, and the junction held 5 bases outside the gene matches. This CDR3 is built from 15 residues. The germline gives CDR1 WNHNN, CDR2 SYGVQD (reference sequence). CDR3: CASSVILAGYNEQFF. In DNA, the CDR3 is TGCGCCAGCAGTGTAATCCTAGCGGGCTACAATGAGCAGTTCTTC.

This CDR3 is CASSRPQGGANTEAFF. The CDR3 nucleotides are TGTGCCAGCAGCCGCCCTCAAGGAGGGGCCAACACTGAAGCTTTCTTT. The V and J genes are TRBV3-1 (or the pseudogene TRBV3-2) and TRBJ1-1; TRBD1 might be the D (5 bases). Germline-derived CDR1 and CDR2 are LGHDT and YNNKEL (reference sequence). The CDR3 spans 16 residues. V was trimmed by 4 bases and J by 2 bases, leaving 17 bases between them.

The CDR3 here is CASRTSSYNEQFF. For the CDR3, the DNA is TGTGCCAGTAGAACGAGCTCCTACAATGAGCAGTTCTTC. The chain links TRBV12-3 or TRBV12-4 to TRBJ2-1; the D is unclear. The germline V and J ends were trimmed by 9 bases and 0 bases, with 9 bases remaining between them. CDR3 length: 13 residues.

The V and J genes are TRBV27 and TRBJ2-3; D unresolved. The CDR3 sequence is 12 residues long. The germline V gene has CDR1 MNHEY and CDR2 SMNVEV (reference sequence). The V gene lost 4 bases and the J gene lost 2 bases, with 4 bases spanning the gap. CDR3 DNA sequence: TGTGCCAGCAGTTCAGTCACAGATACGCAGTATTTT. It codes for CASSSVTDTQYF.

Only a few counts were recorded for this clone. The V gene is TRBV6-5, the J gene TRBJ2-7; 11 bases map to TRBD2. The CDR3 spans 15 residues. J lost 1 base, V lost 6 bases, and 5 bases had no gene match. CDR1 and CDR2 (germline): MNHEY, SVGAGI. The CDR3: CASRVLAGASYEQYF. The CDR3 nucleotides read TGTGCCAGCAGGGTACTAGCGGGAGCGTCCTACGAGCAGTACTTC.

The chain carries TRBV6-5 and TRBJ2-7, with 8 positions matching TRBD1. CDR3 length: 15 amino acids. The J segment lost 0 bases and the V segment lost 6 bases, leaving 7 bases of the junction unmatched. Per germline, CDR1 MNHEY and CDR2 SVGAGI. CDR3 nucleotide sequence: TGTGCCAGCAGAATAGACAGGGGAAGCTCCTACGAGCAGTACTTC. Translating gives CASRIDRGSSYEQYF.

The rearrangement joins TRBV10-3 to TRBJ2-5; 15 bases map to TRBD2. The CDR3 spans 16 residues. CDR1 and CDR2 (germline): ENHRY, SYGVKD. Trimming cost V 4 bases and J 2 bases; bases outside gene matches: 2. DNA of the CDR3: TGTGCCATCAGTGGGACTAGCGGGGGGGATCAAGAGACCCAGTACTTC. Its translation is CAISGTSGGDQETQYF.

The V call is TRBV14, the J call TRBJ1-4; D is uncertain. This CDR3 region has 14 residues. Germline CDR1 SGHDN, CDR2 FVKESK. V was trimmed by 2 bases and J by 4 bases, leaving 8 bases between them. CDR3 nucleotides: TGTGCCAGCAGCCAACAACGGTATAATGAAAAACTGTTTTTT. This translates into CASSQQRYNEKLFF.

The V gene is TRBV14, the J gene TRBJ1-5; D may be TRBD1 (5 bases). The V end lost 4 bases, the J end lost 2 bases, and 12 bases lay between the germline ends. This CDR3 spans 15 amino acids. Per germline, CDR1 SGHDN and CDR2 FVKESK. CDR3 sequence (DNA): TGTGCCAGCAGCCCTAAATGGGGGGGCAATCAGCCCCAGCATTTT. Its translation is CASSPKWGGNQPQHF.

The CDR3 sequence: CASMEGPAHTDTQYF. CDR3 nucleotide sequence: TGTGCCAGCATGGAGGGGCCAGCACACACAGATACGCAGTATTTT. The J gene is TRBJ2-3, the V gene TRBV6-5; tentative D call: TRBD2 (6 bases). V lost 7 bases, J lost 2 bases, and 16 bases lay in between. CDR1 and CDR2 (germline): MNHEY, SVGAGI. The CDR3 is made up of 15 amino acids.

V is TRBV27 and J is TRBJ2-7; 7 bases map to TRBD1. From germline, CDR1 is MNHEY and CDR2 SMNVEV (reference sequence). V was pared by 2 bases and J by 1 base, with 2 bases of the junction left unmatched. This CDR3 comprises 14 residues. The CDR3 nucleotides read TGTGCCAGCAGTTTAAACAGGGGATCCTACGAGCAGTACTTC. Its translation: CASSLNRGSYEQYF.

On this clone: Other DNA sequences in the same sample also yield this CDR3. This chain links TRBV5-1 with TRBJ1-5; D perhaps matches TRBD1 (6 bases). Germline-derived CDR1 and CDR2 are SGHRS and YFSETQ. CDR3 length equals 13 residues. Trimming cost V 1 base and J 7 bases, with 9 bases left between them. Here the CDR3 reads CASSLWGGQPQHF. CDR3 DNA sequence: TGCGCCAGCAGCTTGTGGGGGGGCCAGCCCCAGCATTTT.

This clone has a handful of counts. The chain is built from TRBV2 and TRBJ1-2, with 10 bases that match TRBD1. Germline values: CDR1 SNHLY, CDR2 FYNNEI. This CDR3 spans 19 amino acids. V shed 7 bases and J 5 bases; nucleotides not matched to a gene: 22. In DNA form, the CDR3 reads TGTGCCAGCATATCACAGATTAGGAGCCGGGACAGGGGAATGTATGGCTACACCTTC. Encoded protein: CASISQIRSRDRGMYGYTF.

The CDR3 sequence is CARNSRGGRGTGELFF. In nucleotides, the CDR3 is TGCGCCAGGAACTCGCGGGGGGGCCGGGGGACCGGGGAGCTGTTTTTT. This chain joins TRBV10-2 and TRBJ2-2, with 9 positions matching TRBD2. Germline V gene lookup returns CDR1 WSHSY and CDR2 SAAADI. Trimming at V came to 9 bases and at J to 5 bases, leaving 13 bases not matched to a gene. The CDR3 runs to 16 residues.

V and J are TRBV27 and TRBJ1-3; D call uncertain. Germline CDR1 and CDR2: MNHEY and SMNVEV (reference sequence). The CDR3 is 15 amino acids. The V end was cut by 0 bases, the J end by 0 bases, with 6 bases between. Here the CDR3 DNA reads TGTGCCAGCAGTTTATCCGTTTACTCTGGAAACACCATATATTTT. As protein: CASSLSVYSGNTIYF.